What follows are 24 T cell receptor beta chains derived from one specimen sequenced in a study of Tregs in tolerant kidney transplant recipients. Recipients received nonmyeloablative bone marrow transplants from related graft donors, with transient mixed chimerism. The table came from immunoSEQ multiplex PCR; TCRdb's copy has only in-frame clones and leaves some out. The profile shows some 57,000 clones, 90% to 95% of them singletons. The sample in question was CD8+ T cells from blood (PBMCs), obtained 24 months after the transplant. The source is a human patient who received a combined kidney and bone marrow transplant. Some T cells may have originated in the graft donor.

This chain connects TRBV9 to TRBJ2-3; TRBD1 is a possible D gene (5 bases). The CDR3 extends over 16 amino acids. Between the trimmed V and J ends, which lost 3 bases and 0 bases, there was a span of 14 bases. Per germline, CDR1 SGDLS and CDR2 YYNGEE. CDR3 amino acids: CASSGDLTDSTDTQYF. For the CDR3, the DNA is TGTGCCAGCAGCGGTGATTTGACAGATAGCACAGATACGCAGTATTTT.

The chain is built from TRBV9 and TRBJ2-3; 9 bases are a match to TRBD2. V shed 3 bases, J shed 5 bases, and the junction held 19 bases outside the gene matches. This CDR3 is built from 19 residues. The germline V gene has CDR1 SGDLS and CDR2 YYNGEE. CDR3 region: CASSGGSWREGYGGDTQYF. The CDR3 nucleotides read TGTGCCAGCAGCGGAGGGTCCTGGCGGGAGGGCTATGGGGGAGATACGCAGTATTTT. Looking up the rest from reference TRBV9 and TRBJ2-3 gives the full variable domain: DSGVTQTPKHLITATGQRVTLRCSPRSGDLSVYWYQQSLDQGLQFLIQYYNGEERAKGNILERFSAQQFPDLHSELNLSSLELGDSALYFCASSGGSWREGYGGDTQYFGPGTRLTVL.

This rearrangement joins TRBV7-6 to TRBJ2-7, with a weak D call TRBD1 (5 bases). CDR1 and CDR2 (germline): SGHVS, FNYEAQ. The length of the CDR3 is 14 residues. With 4 bases removed from V and 3 bases from J, the gap between germline ends came to 13 bases. CDR3 amino acids: CASSSGPQGYEQYF. The CDR3 DNA reads as TGTGCCAGCAGCTCCGGACCCCAGGGCTACGAGCAGTACTTC.

The chain recombines TRBV19 with TRBJ1-4; possibly TRBD1 for D (6 bases). Trimming stripped 6 bases from V and 5 bases from J, with 16 bases between. The germline V gene encodes CDR1 LNHDA and CDR2 SQIVND (reference sequence). The CDR3 contains 15 residues. The CDR3 bases are TGTGCCAGTAGGCCCCACGACAGGAAGAATGAAAAACTGTTTTTT. It is translated as CASRPHDRKNEKLFF.

J is TRBJ2-1 and V is TRBV29-1; TRBD2 is a possible D gene (6 bases). The CDR3 length is 14 residues. From germline, CDR1 is SQVTM and CDR2 ANQGSEA. Trimming took 5 bases from V and 1 from J, leaving 12 bases between them. This chain's CDR3 is CSVLGTGSYNEQFF. CDR3 nucleotide sequence: TGCAGCGTTCTTGGGACTGGATCCTACAATGAGCAGTTCTTC.

The chain carries TRBV7-9 and TRBJ2-7, with 8 bases aligning to TRBD1. This CDR3 spans 15 amino acids. Germline trimming cut 2 bases from V and 5 bases from J; bases unmatched to any gene: 8. Germline CDR1 is SEHNR and CDR2 is FQNEAQ (reference sequence). The DNA of the CDR3 is TGTGCCAGCAGCTTAAGGAGACAGGGGACAGACGAGCAGTACTTC. This encodes CASSLRRQGTDEQYF.

The rearrangement links TRBV14 to TRBJ1-2; TRBD1 agrees at 10 bases. The CDR3 has 16 amino acids. With 4 bases clipped from V and 3 bases from J, the junction kept 8 bases outside the gene matches. Germline CDR1 SGHDN, CDR2 FVKESK. The CDR3 nucleotides are TGTGCCAGCAGCCCCACCGGGACAGGGGACGACTATGGCTACACCTTC. Protein: CASSPTGTGDDYGYTF.

This clone was observed once. This chain links TRBV4-1 with TRBJ1-1; D is ambiguous. The CDR3 sequence is 13 residues long. CDR1 is MGHRA, CDR2 YSYEKL, per germline. V shed 3 bases and J shed 0 bases, with 5 bases lying between them. The CDR3 here is CASSHGLNTEAFF. The DNA for the CDR3 is TGCGCCAGCAGCCACGGTTTGAACACTGAAGCTTTCTTT.

The chain joins TRBV7-9 to TRBJ2-5; 9 bases are shared with TRBD1. The germline V gene encodes CDR1 SEHNR and CDR2 FQNEAQ (reference sequence). This CDR3 contains 15 residues. V trimming: 3 bases; J trimming: 5 bases; junction bases outside the gene matches: 7. The CDR3 is CASSLRTGAFETQYF. The CDR3 DNA follows: TGTGCCAGCAGCTTGAGGACAGGGGCATTCGAGACCCAGTACTTC.

V and J are TRBV19 and TRBJ1-5, with D maybe TRBD1 (6 bases). The CDR3 sequence is 17 residues long. Trimming took 2 bases from V and 7 from J, leaving 21 bases between them. Germline V gene lookup returns CDR1 LNHDA and CDR2 SQIVND (reference sequence). CDR3 loop: CASSISQGRGRGQPQHF. The CDR3 bases are TGTGCCAGTAGTATATCGCAGGGGCGCGGAAGGGGGCAGCCCCAGCATTTT.

V and J are TRBV7-8 and TRBJ2-3; 9 bases are a match to TRBD2. The CDR3 covers 16 residues. V trimming: 0 bases; J trimming: 3 bases; junction bases outside the gene matches: 4. Germline V gene sequence: CDR1 SGHVS, CDR2 FQNEAQ. This CDR3 reads CASSLAGAGGTDTQYF. The DNA for the CDR3 is TGTGCCAGCAGCTTAGCGGGGGCGGGAGGGACAGATACGCAGTATTTT.

This clone occurred once. The chain is built from TRBV5-1 and TRBJ2-3, with 7 bases aligning to TRBD2. This CDR3 region has 17 residues. Trimming removed 6 bases from V and 3 bases from J; junction bases left unmatched: 16. Germline V gene lookup returns CDR1 SGHRS and CDR2 YFSETQ. The CDR3: CASTWGVTSPRTDTQYF. The DNA for the CDR3 is TGCGCCAGCACCTGGGGGGTGACTAGCCCTCGTACAGATACGCAGTATTTT.

This clone was seen a single time. A read error is possible here, since a much larger clone lies one base away. This chain connects TRBV27 to TRBJ1-2; D is ambiguous. Germline CDR1 reads MNHEY; CDR2 reads SMNVEV (reference sequence). The length of the CDR3 is 13 residues. The CDR3 DNA reads as TGTGCCAGCAGTTTATCTAAGTACAGCGGCTACCCCTTC. Translated, it gives CASSLSKYSGYPF.

The J gene is TRBJ1-2, the V gene TRBV5-8, with 9 bases fitting TRBD1. V shed 0 bases, J shed 4 bases, and the junction held 7 bases outside the gene matches. The CDR3 consists of 16 residues. Per the germline V gene, CDR1 is SGHTS and CDR2 is YDEGEE. The CDR3 sequence is CASSLGRGTGSYGYTF. The CDR3 DNA reads as TGTGCCAGCAGCTTGGGCCGCGGGACAGGGAGCTATGGCTACACCTTC.

V gene TRBV28 combines with J gene TRBJ2-1; 9 bases align to TRBD1. The CDR3 has 18 residues. Trimming removed 6 bases from V and 0 bases from J; junction bases left unmatched: 12. CDR1 is MDHEN, CDR2 SYDVKM, per germline. CDR3: CASRGQGAERGSYNEQFF. The CDR3 DNA is TGTGCCAGCAGGGGACAGGGTGCGGAGCGGGGCTCCTACAATGAGCAGTTCTTC.

V usage is TRBV6-6 and J usage is TRBJ1-3, with TRBD1 matching over 7 bases. Germline V gene lookup returns CDR1 MNHNY and CDR2 SVGAGI (reference sequence). With 5 bases clipped from V and 2 bases from J, the junction kept 9 bases outside the gene matches. The CDR3 has 16 residues. The CDR3 reads CASSAAGGGPGNTIYF. Here the CDR3 DNA reads TGTGCCAGCAGTGCGGCCGGAGGGGGCCCTGGAAACACCATATATTTT.

In DNA form, the CDR3 reads TGTGCCAGCAGTCGTATAGCGGGAGGGCGCGGAACAGATACGCAGTATTTT. This translates into CASSRIAGGRGTDTQYF. The gene calls are TRBV7-6 and TRBJ2-3; 11 nucleotides match TRBD2. CDR1 is SGHVS and CDR2 is FNYEAQ in the germline V gene. The V gene end was trimmed by 6 bases and the J gene end by 3 bases; junction bases not matched to a gene: 11. There are 17 residues in the CDR3. The complete variable domain, with remaining parts taken from reference TRBV7-6 and TRBJ2-3, reads GAGVSQSPRYKVTKRGQDVALRCDPISGHVSLYWYRQALGQGPEFLTYFNYEAQQDKSGLPNDRFSAERPEGSISTLTIQRTEQRDSAMYRCASSRIAGGRGTDTQYFGPGTRLTVL.

The chain carries TRBV7-3 and TRBJ2-5; 7 bases are shared with TRBD2. The CDR3 extends over 14 amino acids. Germline trimming cut 0 bases from V and 4 bases from J; bases unmatched to any gene: 2. The germline gives CDR1 SGHTA, CDR2 FQGTGA. The CDR3 coding sequence is TGTGCCAGCAGCTTAACTGGCGGGGGAGAGACCCAGTACTTC. As protein: CASSLTGGGETQYF. Full variable domain (remainder filled in from reference TRBV7-3 and TRBJ2-5): GAGVSQTPSNKVTEKGKYVELRCDPISGHTALYWYRQSLGQGPEFLIYFQGTGAADDSGLPNDRFFAVRPEGSVSTLKIQRTERGDSAVYLCASSLTGGGETQYFGPGTRLLVL.

The gene calls are TRBV9 and TRBJ2-7; 7 positions match TRBD2. Germline V lookup: CDR1 SGDLS, CDR2 YYNGEE. The V gene end was trimmed by 4 bases and the J gene end by 1 base; junction bases not matched to a gene: 5. The CDR3 extends over 14 amino acids. The CDR3 nucleotides are TGTGCCAGCAGCCCCAGCGGGGAGTCCTACGAGCAGTACTTC. Its translation is CASSPSGESYEQYF.

The chain joins TRBV4-1 to TRBJ2-7, with 12 bases fitting TRBD1. This CDR3 contains 14 residues. Germline CDR1 and CDR2: MGHRA and YSYEKL. Losses at the gene ends were 4 bases for V and 6 bases for J; bases not matched to a gene: 4. In DNA form, the CDR3 reads TGCGCCAGCAGCCTGGGACAGGGGGCAAGCGAGCAGTACTTC. This codes for CASSLGQGASEQYF.

This chain connects TRBV4-2 to TRBJ2-5; TRBD1 might be the D (5 bases). Trimming shortened V by 3 bases and J by 4 bases, and 9 bases separated the two germline ends. The CDR3 totals 13 residues. Germline values: CDR1 LGHNA, CDR2 YNFKEQ. CDR3 sequence (DNA): TGTGCCAGCAGCCATTTAGGGGCAGAGACCCAGTACTTC. Translation: CASSHLGAETQYF.

The chain uses TRBV2 and TRBJ2-7; no reliable D call. Trimming removed 6 bases from V and 3 bases from J, with 9 bases in between. Germline loops: CDR1 SNHLY, CDR2 FYNNEI. The CDR3 extends over 12 amino acids. The CDR3, as DNA: TGTGCCAGCAGCCAACAAGACTACGAGCAGTACTTC. Protein: CASSQQDYEQYF.

The genes are TRBV7-9 and TRBJ2-1; D is perhaps TRBD1 (6 bases). The length of the CDR3 is 17 residues. V gave up 5 bases and J gave up 3 bases, with 20 bases separating them. In germline, CDR1 is SEHNR, CDR2 FQNEAQ (reference sequence). For the CDR3, the DNA is TGTGCCAGCAGCACCCGGGACACTGGAAGTCACTACAATGAGCAGTTCTTC. Translation gives CASSTRDTGSHYNEQFF.

J is TRBJ2-1 and V is TRBV30, with D perhaps matching TRBD2 (5 bases). The germline V gene has CDR1 GTSNPN and CDR2 SVGIG (reference sequence). V was shortened by 5 bases and J by 6 bases, with 17 bases between the two germline ends. The CDR3 loop spans 14 amino acids. The DNA of the CDR3 is TGTGCCTGGGAGGGCCTCGGGTCGGCCAATGAGCAGTTCTTC. This codes for CAWEGLGSANEQFF.